This passage covers 18 T cell receptor beta chains from one sample sequenced in a study of blood T cell repertoires in COVID-19. Sequenced by immunoSEQ multiplex PCR; TCRdb stores in-frame clones only, minus some. Of 150,000 or so clones in the sample, around 82% were seen once. The sample was peripheral blood. The source of these receptors is a human donor with acute or convalescent COVID-19. The donor label of this sample is uncertain.

The rearrangement joins TRBV3-1 (or the pseudogene TRBV3-2) to TRBJ1-2; D unresolved. Germline V gene sequence: CDR1 LGHDT, CDR2 YNNKEL (reference sequence). This CDR3 comprises 12 residues. Trimming left V 4 bases short and J 8 bases short, with 11 bases between. The CDR3 DNA reads as TGTGCCAGCAGCCGATTTCGGGGAGGCTACACCTTC. Translation gives CASSRFRGGYTF.

As concerns this clone: In the same sample, other DNA sequences code for this CDR3. This chain connects TRBV19 to TRBJ1-5; the match to TRBD1 covers 7 bases. This CDR3 comprises 13 residues. CDR1 is LNHDA and CDR2 is SQIVND in the germline V gene (reference sequence). The V gene end was trimmed by 4 bases and the J gene end by 6 bases; junction bases not matched to a gene: 3. The chain's CDR3 is CASSSQGGQPQHF. CDR3 DNA sequence: TGTGCCAGTAGTAGCCAGGGGGGTCAGCCCCAGCATTTT.

The chain carries TRBV6-6 and TRBJ2-1; no reliable D call. The V gene lost 8 bases and the J gene lost 1 base, with 18 bases spanning the gap. CDR3 size: 16 residues. Germline values: CDR1 MNHNY, CDR2 SVGAGI (reference sequence). The CDR3 DNA reads TGTGCCAGCGGCTCCCTTCTAGTGGCTTCCTACAATGAGCAGTTCTTC. Translation gives CASGSLLVASYNEQFF.

In DNA, the CDR3 is TGCAGCGCCGGGACAGGGGTTCAGCCCCAGCATTTT. This gives the protein CSAGTGVQPQHF. This sequence joins TRBV29-1 and TRBJ1-5; the match to TRBD1 covers 10 bases. This CDR3 is 12 amino acids long. Per the germline V gene, CDR1 is SQVTM and CDR2 is ANQGSEA. The junction had 3 bases not matched to a gene; V was cut back by 7 bases and J by 6 bases.

This rearrangement joins TRBV9 to TRBJ1-5, with 9 bases that match TRBD1. Germline V gene lookup returns CDR1 SGDLS and CDR2 YYNGEE. J lost 0 bases, V lost 3 bases, and 7 bases had no gene match. This CDR3 has 17 amino acids. The CDR3 sequence is CASSARDRAYSNQPQHF. DNA for the CDR3: TGTGCCAGCAGCGCCCGGGACAGGGCATATAGCAATCAGCCCCAGCATTTT.

This clone showed up just once. The CDR3 protein is CASSRGANYGYTF. In DNA, the CDR3 is TGTGCCAGCTCACGGGGAGCAAACTATGGCTACACCTTC. This chain joins TRBV18 and TRBJ1-2; D unresolved. There are 13 residues in the CDR3. Trimming removed 4 bases from V and 2 bases from J, with 8 bases in between. In germline, CDR1 is KGHSH, CDR2 LQKENI.

The chain recombines TRBV11-2 with TRBJ2-5; the D gene is possibly TRBD1 (6 bases). Germline CDR1 reads SGHAT; CDR2 reads FQNNGV. The CDR3 spans 13 residues. Trimming removed 5 bases from V and 7 bases from J, with 14 bases in between. DNA of the CDR3: TGTGCCAGCAGCCGAGGGGGAGCAGGGACCCAGTACTTC. This gives the protein CASSRGGAGTQYF.

The rearrangement links TRBV5-1 to TRBJ1-1, with 10 bases lining up with TRBD1. V dropped 3 bases and J dropped 3; count of bases not matched to a gene: 2. The CDR3 runs 14 residues. Looked up from germline, CDR1 is SGHRS and CDR2 is YFSETQ. CDR3 loop: CASSSGQGYTEAFF. The DNA of the CDR3 is TGCGCCAGCAGCTCGGGACAGGGGTACACTGAAGCTTTCTTT.

As concerns this clone: This same CDR3 is encoded by further DNA sequences in the sample. The chain links TRBV4-1 to TRBJ2-7; 8 bases are a match to TRBD1. The CDR3 spans 15 residues. Germline-derived CDR1 and CDR2 are MGHRA and YSYEKL. Trimming cost V 1 base and J 1 base; bases outside gene matches: 3. CDR3 sequence: CASSQGQGPSYEQYF. The DNA for the CDR3 is TGCGCCAGCAGCCAAGGACAGGGGCCTTCCTACGAGCAGTACTTC.

This rearrangement joins TRBV5-1 to TRBJ2-4, with a tentative D call TRBD1 (6 bases). V was cut by 3 bases and J by 4 bases, with 14 bases left in between. CDR3 length: 15 amino acids. Germline V gene sequence: CDR1 SGHRS, CDR2 YFSETQ. The chain's CDR3 is CASSSEGQMKNIQYF. CDR3 sequence (DNA): TGCGCCAGCAGCTCAGAGGGACAAATGAAAAACATTCAGTACTTC.

The chain uses TRBV15 and TRBJ1-2; D possibly corresponds to TRBD1 (6 bases). The germline V gene encodes CDR1 LNHNV and CDR2 YYDKDF (reference sequence). Trimming removed 6 bases from V and 4 bases from J, with 9 bases in between. The CDR3 is made up of 12 amino acids. CDR3 sequence: CATRGAGYGYTF. The CDR3, as DNA: TGTGCCACCAGGGGGGCGGGCTATGGCTACACCTTC.

This clone was observed once. The genes are TRBV29-1 and TRBJ2-3; no definite D call. The V gene's germline CDR1 is SQVTM and CDR2 ANQGSEA. V dropped 0 bases and J dropped 1 base, with 5 bases sitting between them. This CDR3 region has 13 residues. The CDR3 reads CSVEEGGTDTQYF. The CDR3 bases are TGCAGCGTTGAAGAGGGCGGCACAGATACGCAGTATTTT.

The chain links TRBV4-3 to TRBJ1-4; 7 bases match TRBD1. The V gene end was trimmed by 5 bases and the J gene end by 7 bases; junction bases not matched to a gene: 13. Germline-derived CDR1 and CDR2 are LGHNA and YSLEER. This CDR3 is 16 amino acids long. The CDR3 is CASSTGQNINGEKLFF. Here the CDR3 DNA reads TGCGCCAGCAGCACGGGACAGAATATTAACGGTGAAAAACTGTTTTTT.

This chain uses TRBV25-1 with TRBJ2-5; 10 bases agree with TRBD2. Per germline, CDR1 MGHDK and CDR2 SYGVNS. V was clipped by 5 bases and J by 5 bases; unmatched bases: 5. The CDR3 runs to 14 residues. CDR3 in DNA: TGTGCCAGCAGTCACCTAGCGGGGGACGAGACCCAGTACTTC. This translates into CASSHLAGDETQYF.

CDR3 DNA: TGTGCCAGCAGCTTGTACCAGGGGAACACCGGGGAGCTGTTTTTT. Amino acids: CASSLYQGNTGELFF. The chain carries TRBV7-3 and TRBJ2-2, with TRBD1 as a possible D gene (5 bases). Germline V gene data show CDR1 as SGHTA and CDR2 as FQGTGA. CDR3 size: 15 residues. The V and J ends lost 3 bases and 1 base respectively, with 9 bases between them.

This clone was seen a handful of times. This rearrangement joins TRBV5-1 to TRBJ2-2, with TRBD2 matching over 7 bases. Trimming took 2 bases from V and 3 from J; bases not matched to a gene: 4. CDR1 and CDR2 from the germline V gene are SGHRS and YFSETQ. The CDR3 sequence is 15 residues long. The CDR3 DNA follows: TGCGCCAGCAGCTTAAGACGGGGGGACACCGGGGAGCTGTTTTTT. Amino acid sequence: CASSLRRGDTGELFF.

With regard to this clone: Germline and junction disagree at one end, which may indicate a read error. The CDR3 here is CASSGRGAEHRGAVF. The CDR3 coding sequence is TGTGCCAGCAGCGGACGGGGGGCTGAACACCGGGGAGCTGTTTTT. This chain joins TRBV11-3 and TRBJ2-2; the D gene is possibly TRBD2 (7 bases). Per the germline V gene, CDR1 is SGHNT and CDR2 is YENEEA. The CDR3 totals 15 residues.

The genes are TRBV18 and TRBJ2-2; 9 nucleotides align to TRBD1. Germline V lookup: CDR1 KGHSH, CDR2 LQKENI. V dropped 3 bases and J dropped 0; count of bases not matched to a gene: 2. The CDR3 is 16 amino acids. This CDR3 is CASSPGQGANTGELFF. The CDR3 DNA follows: TGTGCCAGCTCACCGGGACAGGGAGCGAACACCGGGGAGCTGTTTTTT.